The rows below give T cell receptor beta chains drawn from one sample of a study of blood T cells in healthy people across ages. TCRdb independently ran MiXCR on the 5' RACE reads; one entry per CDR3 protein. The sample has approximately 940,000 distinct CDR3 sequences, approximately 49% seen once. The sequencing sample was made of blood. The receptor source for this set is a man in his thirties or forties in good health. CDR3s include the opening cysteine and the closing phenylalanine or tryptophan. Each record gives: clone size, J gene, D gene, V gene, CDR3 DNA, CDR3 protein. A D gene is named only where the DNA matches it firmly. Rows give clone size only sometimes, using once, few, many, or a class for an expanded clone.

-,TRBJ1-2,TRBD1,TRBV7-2,TGTGCCAGCAGCGGAAGGACAGGGATGGTCCATGGCTACACCTTC,CASSGRTGMVHGYTF
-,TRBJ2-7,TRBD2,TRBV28,TGTGCCAGCAGTGCCGAGCGGGGAGCCCGCGAGCAGTACTTC,CASSAERGAREQYF
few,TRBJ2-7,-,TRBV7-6,TGTGCCAGCAGCTTCTTGGTAGGGGGTAGCTCCTACGAGCAGTACTTC,CASSFLVGGSSYEQYF
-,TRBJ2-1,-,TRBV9,TGTGCCAGCAGCTGGGCCAACAATGAGCAGTTCTTC,CASSWANNEQFF
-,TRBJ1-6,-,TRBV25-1,TGTGCCAGCGTGATAGGGGACGCCGGCCCTCGGGAATCACCCCTCCACTTT,CASVIGDAGPRESPLHF
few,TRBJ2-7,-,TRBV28,TGTGCCAGCAGTCCATATGAGACGGGGAGGCACGAGCAGTACTTC,CASSPYETGRHEQYF
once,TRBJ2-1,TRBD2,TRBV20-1,TGCAGTGCACTTCGACCCGGGACTACCCGACATGAGCAGTTCTTC,CSALRPGTTRHEQFF
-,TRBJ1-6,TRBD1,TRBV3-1,TGTGCCAGCACCTCATCACCGACAGGGGTGGGTTCACCCCTCCACTTT,CASTSSPTGVGSPLHF
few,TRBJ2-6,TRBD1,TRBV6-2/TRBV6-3,TGTGCCAGCAGTCAAGGGACAGCAAGCTCTGGGGCCAACGTCCTGACTTTC,CASSQGTASSGANVLTF
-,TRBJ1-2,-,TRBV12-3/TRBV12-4,TGTGCCAGCAGCCGCCGGGCCCTTGGGCACTATGGCTACACCTTC,CASSRRALGHYGYTF
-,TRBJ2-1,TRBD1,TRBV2,TGTGCCAGCATGGGGACAGGGGGCCATGAGCAGTTCTTC,CASMGTGGHEQFF
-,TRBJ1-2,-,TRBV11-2,TGTGCCAGCAGCTTAGATCCTTCTCCAGGGAAAGGCTACACCTTC,CASSLDPSPGKGYTF
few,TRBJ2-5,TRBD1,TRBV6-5,TGTGCCAGCAGTTACTATGGACAGGATACCGAAACCCAGTACTTC,CASSYYGQDTETQYF
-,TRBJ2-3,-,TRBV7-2,TGTGCCAGCAGCTTAGCCGCCATGAGTGGCGCAGATACGCAGTATTTT,CASSLAAMSGADTQYF
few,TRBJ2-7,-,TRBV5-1,TGCGCCAGCAGCTTGGACGATGCCTACGAGCAGTACTTC,CASSLDDAYEQYF
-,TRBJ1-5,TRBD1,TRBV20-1,TGCAGTGCTAGAGGAAAGACAGGGCACAATCAGCCCCAGCATTTT,CSARGKTGHNQPQHF
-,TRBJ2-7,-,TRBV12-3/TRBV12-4,TGTGCCAGCAGTCTCCTACCCTCCTACGAGCAGTACTTC,CASSLLPSYEQYF
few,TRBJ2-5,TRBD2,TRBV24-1,TGTGCCACCAGTGTTTCTAGCGGGGGGCCAAAGCAGTACTTC,CATSVSSGGPKQYF
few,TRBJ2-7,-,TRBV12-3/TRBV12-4,TGTGCCAGCAGTTTAGCGGGGAAGTACGAGCAGTACTTC,CASSLAGKYEQYF
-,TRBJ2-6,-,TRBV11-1,TGTGCCAGCATCCAAACCTCAGGGAGTGGGGCCAACGTCCTGACTTTC,CASIQTSGSGANVLTF
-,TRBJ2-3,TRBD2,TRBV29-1,TGCAGCGTTGAATTCACTAGCGGGAACACAGATACGCAGTATTTT,CSVEFTSGNTDTQYF
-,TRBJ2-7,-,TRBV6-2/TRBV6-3,TGTGCCAGCAGTTATTACAGACAAGCAACCTACGAGCAGTACTTC,CASSYYRQATYEQYF
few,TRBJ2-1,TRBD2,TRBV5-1,TGCGCCAGCAGCACCTCTAGCGGGGGGTTAAATGAGCAGTTCTTC,CASSTSSGGLNEQFF
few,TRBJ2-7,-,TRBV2,TGTGCCAGCAGTCGGCAGGGACACCTCGAGCAGTACTTC,CASSRQGHLEQYF
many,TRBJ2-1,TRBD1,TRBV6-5,TGTGCCAGCAGTTCCGGACAGGGGGGATTATGGGACAATGAGCAGTTCTTC,CASSSGQGGLWDNEQFF
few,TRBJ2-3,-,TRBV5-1,TGCGCCAGCAGCCCGACCGTGGACGATACGCAGTATTTT,CASSPTVDDTQYF
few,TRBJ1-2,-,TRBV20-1,TGCAGTGCTAGAGATCAAAGGGAGGGCTATGGCTACACCTTC,CSARDQREGYGYTF
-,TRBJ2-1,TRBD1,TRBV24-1,TGTGCCACCAGTGCGTGGCAGACAGGGCCCTACAATGAGCAGTTCTTC,CATSAWQTGPYNEQFF
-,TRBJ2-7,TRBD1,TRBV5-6,TGTGCCAGCAGTCAACAGGGGGGCACCTACGAGCAGTACTTC,CASSQQGGTYEQYF
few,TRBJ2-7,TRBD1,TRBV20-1,TGCAGTGCTAGATCCCCGGACAGGTACTACGAGCAGTACTTC,CSARSPDRYYEQYF
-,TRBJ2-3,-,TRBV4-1,TGCGCCAGCTACCCCCAGGGCTTAAAGGGAGCAGATACGCAGTATTTT,CASYPQGLKGADTQYF
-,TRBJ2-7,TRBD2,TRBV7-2,TGTGCCAGCAGCGCCGGGGCTAGCGGCTACGAGCAGTACTTC,CASSAGASGYEQYF
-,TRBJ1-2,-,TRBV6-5,TGTGCCAGCATTCCTTTCGGGGGGCATGGCTACACCTTC,CASIPFGGHGYTF
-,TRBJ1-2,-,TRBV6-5,TGTGCCAGCAGTTACCGGACACACAACTCCTATGGCTACACCTTC,CASSYRTHNSYGYTF
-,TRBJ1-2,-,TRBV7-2,TGTGCCAGCAGCCCGGGGCCCTCCAACTATGGCTACACCTTC,CASSPGPSNYGYTF
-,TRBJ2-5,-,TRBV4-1,TGCGCCAGCATCGGGACTGACCAAGAGACCCAGTACTTC,CASIGTDQETQYF
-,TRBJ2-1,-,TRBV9,TGTGCCAGCAGCCTCAGGACAGTATCTAACAATGAGCAGTTCTTC,CASSLRTVSNNEQFF
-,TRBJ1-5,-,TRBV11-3,TGTGCCAGCAGCTTAGATGCACGGCAGCCCCAGCATTTT,CASSLDARQPQHF
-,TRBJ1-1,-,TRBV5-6,TGTGCCAGCAGCCTTTACGACAGGACTGAAGCTTTCTTT,CASSLYDRTEAFF
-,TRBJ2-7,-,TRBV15,TGTGCCACCAGCAGAGATGCGGCAGGCTTACTCCAGGCCGAGCAGTACTTC,CATSRDAAGLLQAEQYF
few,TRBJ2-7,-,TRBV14,TGTGCCAGCAGCCAAACGGGGGTCTACGAGCAGTACTTC,CASSQTGVYEQYF
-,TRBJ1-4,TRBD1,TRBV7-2,TGTGCCAGCAGCTTAGAGACAGGGGCTGCTGAAAAACTGTTTTTT,CASSLETGAAEKLFF
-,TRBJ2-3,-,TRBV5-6,TGTGCCAGCAGCTTGGCATTGCGGGGCCACACAGATACGCAGTATTTT,CASSLALRGHTDTQYF
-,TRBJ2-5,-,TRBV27,TGTGCCAGCAGTTCCCTTGAGAGGTCGGGTCAGTACTTC,CASSSLERSGQYF
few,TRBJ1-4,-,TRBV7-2,TGTGCCAGCAGCTTCGGGAGGGATAATGAAAAACTGTTTTTT,CASSFGRDNEKLFF
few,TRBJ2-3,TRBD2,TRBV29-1,TGCAGCGTACATAGGTCTAGCGGGGGGCGCACAGATACGCAGTATTTT,CSVHRSSGGRTDTQYF